The 14 T cell receptor beta chains below come from one sample, sequenced in a study of shared clonotypes between healthy human individuals. The method was immunoSEQ multiplex PCR; TCRdb's version includes in-frame clones alone and lacks a portion of them. This repertoire shows roughly 2 million clones, 95% found once; its top ten account for around 0.13%. Specimen: naive CD4+ T cells sorted from blood. Subset noted: CD45RA+ positively selected. The receptor source for this set is a man between 18 and 35 years old in good health.

In its sample, this clone was seen once. The sample holds other DNA sequences that translate to the same CDR3. The V call is TRBV29-1, the J call TRBJ1-2, with unresolved D. Deletions cut 4 bases from V and 4 bases from J, with 10 bases between. Germline CDR1 SQVTM, CDR2 ANQGSEA. The length of the CDR3 is 12 residues. The DNA for the CDR3 is TGCAGCGTTGTGCGGGGTGGCTATGGCTACACCTTC. Encoded protein: CSVVRGGYGYTF.

The chain joins TRBV10-3 to TRBJ2-7; TRBD1 might be the D (5 bases). CDR1 and CDR2 (germline): ENHRY, SYGVKD. The V and J ends lost 2 bases and 3 bases respectively, with 8 bases between them. This CDR3 region has 13 residues. The CDR3, as DNA: TGTGCCATCAGTGAGGGACAAGTCTACGAGCAGTACTTC. Protein sequence: CAISEGQVYEQYF.

Of note for this clone: Other DNA sequences within the sample encode an identical CDR3. The V gene is TRBV5-1, the J gene TRBJ2-3; no reliable D call. CDR3 length: 14 residues. The V end lost 0 bases, the J end lost 2 bases, and 7 bases lay between the germline ends. Germline CDR1 and CDR2: SGHRS and YFSETQ. The CDR3 DNA reads as TGCGCCAGCAGCTTGGAGGGCTTCACAGATACGCAGTATTTT. This translates into CASSLEGFTDTQYF.

Details on this clone: The same CDR3 can be traced to other DNA sequences in this sample. V usage is TRBV5-1 and J usage is TRBJ2-2; 8 nucleotides line up with TRBD1. The germline V gene encodes CDR1 SGHRS and CDR2 YFSETQ. V shed 2 bases and J 5 bases; nucleotides not matched to a gene: 8. The CDR3 covers 16 residues. The CDR3 bases are TGCGCCAGCAGCTTAACGGCAGGGGGCAATACCGGGGAGCTGTTTTTT. This gives the protein CASSLTAGGNTGELFF.

The chain has TRBV27 and TRBJ1-6; D is uncertain. CDR3 length: 17 amino acids. The V end lost 1 base, the J end lost 4 bases, and 14 bases lay between the germline ends. From germline, CDR1 is MNHEY and CDR2 SMNVEV (reference sequence). This CDR3 is CASSLFALGGYNSPLHF. The CDR3 DNA reads TGTGCCAGCAGTTTATTTGCGTTGGGAGGGTATAATTCACCCCTCCACTTT.

The chain links TRBV5-6 to TRBJ1-1; 8 positions agree with TRBD1. The V segment lost 3 bases and the J segment 7 bases; nucleotides outside the gene matches: 8. CDR1 SGHDT and CDR2 YYEEEE come from the germline V gene. The CDR3 is 14 amino acids. CDR3 sequence reads: CASSSRGQGGEAFF. CDR3 coding DNA: TGTGCCAGCAGCTCCAGGGGGCAAGGAGGTGAAGCTTTCTTT.

The rearrangement uses TRBV2 and TRBJ2-3; 10 positions match TRBD2. The germline V gene has CDR1 SNHLY and CDR2 FYNNEI. The CDR3 runs to 17 residues. V shed 7 bases, J shed 6 bases, and the junction held 16 bases outside the gene matches. The CDR3 reads CASTRTGRTSGGDTQYF. CDR3 nucleotide sequence: TGTGCCAGCACCCGAACGGGCCGGACTAGCGGCGGGGATACGCAGTATTTT.

The chain carries TRBV9 and TRBJ2-1, with 9 bases lining up with TRBD1. V lost 0 bases to trimming and J lost 0 bases; unmatched junction nucleotides: 7. The CDR3 length is 18 residues. Per the germline V gene, CDR1 is SGDLS and CDR2 is YYNGEE. The CDR3 spells CASSVAGQGTGSYNEQFF. The CDR3 bases are TGTGCCAGCAGCGTAGCGGGACAGGGCACCGGCTCCTACAATGAGCAGTTCTTC.

The CDR3 here is CASSLSLGNTEAFF. CDR3 nucleotides: TGTGCCAGCAGCTTAAGCCTCGGGAACACTGAAGCTTTCTTT. J is TRBJ1-1 and V is TRBV7-9; D is undetermined. The CDR3 runs to 14 residues. Germline CDR1 reads SEHNR; CDR2 reads FQNEAQ (reference sequence). The V and J ends lost 2 bases and 1 base respectively, with 8 bases between them. The whole variable domain, remainder taken from reference TRBV7-9 and TRBJ1-1, is DTGVSQNPRHKITKRGQNVTFRCDPISEHNRLYWYRQTLGQGPEFLTYFQNEAQLEKSRLLSDRFSAERPKGSFSTLEIQRTEQGDSAMYLCASSLSLGNTEAFFGQGTRLTVV.

Regarding this clone: The sample carries other DNA sequences with the same CDR3. The chain is built from TRBV10-3 and TRBJ2-7, with D perhaps given as TRBD1 or TRBD2 (5 bases each). V was trimmed by 10 bases and J by 4 bases, leaving 14 bases between them. Per the germline V gene, CDR1 is ENHRY and CDR2 is SYGVKD. The CDR3 is 12 residues long. The CDR3 nucleotides read TGTGCCACCGGTCAGGGACGATACGAGCAGTACTTC. Translation: CATGQGRYEQYF.

This clone has a single count. The chain uses TRBV5-4 and TRBJ1-2; 8 bases align to TRBD1. With V trimmed by 2 bases and J by 8 bases, 8 bases remained unmatched. The CDR3 has 14 amino acids. The germline V gene has CDR1 SGHNT and CDR2 YYREEE (reference sequence). CDR3 sequence reads: CASSLPQGAQGYTF. Here the CDR3 DNA reads TGTGCCAGCAGCTTACCCCAGGGGGCGCAAGGCTACACCTTC. The full variable domain, in which reference TRBV5-4 and TRBJ1-2 provide the parts outside the CDR3, is ETGVTQSPTHLIKTRGQQVTLRCSSQSGHNTVSWYQQALGQGPQFIFQYYREEENGRGNFPPRFSGLQFPNYSSELNVNALELDDSALYLCASSLPQGAQGYTFGSGTRLTVV.

The V gene is TRBV5-1, the J gene TRBJ1-4; 8 nucleotides line up with TRBD1. The V and J ends lost 0 bases and 8 bases, in that order; junction bases with no gene match: 15. The CDR3 spans 18 residues. In germline, CDR1 is SGHRS, CDR2 YFSETQ. CDR3 in DNA: TGCGCCAGCAGCTTGGCTCTAGCTAGGACAGGGAGTAGAGAAAAACTGTTTTTT. Protein product: CASSLALARTGSREKLFF.

This chain links TRBV7-9 with TRBJ1-3; 8 bases map to TRBD1. The V segment lost 5 bases and the J segment 4 bases; nucleotides outside the gene matches: 13. The germline V gene has CDR1 SEHNR and CDR2 FQNEAQ (reference sequence). The CDR3 extends over 17 amino acids. CDR3 bases: TGTGCCAGCAGCCCGGAGAAGGACAGGGCTGGAGGAAACACCATATATTTT. It specifies CASSPEKDRAGGNTIYF.

The V and J genes are TRBV5-6 and TRBJ2-2, with TRBD2 identical over 11 bases. This CDR3 contains 15 residues. The V and J ends lost 2 bases and 8 bases, in that order; junction bases with no gene match: 5. CDR1 is SGHDT, CDR2 YYEEEE, per germline. In DNA, the CDR3 is TGTGCCAGCAGCTTCACTAGCGGGAGTATGGGGGAGCTGTTTTTT. Translation gives CASSFTSGSMGELFF.